This T cell receptor beta chain was documented in a study of T cells in Graves' hyperthyroidism and ophthalmopathy. Study-level points and caveats: Model predictions of ophthalmopathy came a median approximately 6.5 months before onset. Researchers report that a 13 V-J model separated ophthalmopathy from stable hyperthyroidism. Most thyroid clonotypes expanded above 0.001 were also detected in blood.

CDR1 and CDR2 (germline): SGHTA, FQGNSA. This CDR3 spans 13 amino acids. V dropped 5 bases and J dropped 3; count of bases not matched to a gene: 3. This clonotype was seen ten or more times. The antigen is unknown. This sequence may be a read error, since a much larger clone differs from it by one base. The investigators amplified TCR beta CDR3 regions from RNA transcripts. The primer set for the first-round RT-PCR of the TCR CDR3 was HTBI. One entry per CDR3 protein, called by TCRdb with MiXCR from the multiplex PCR reads. The table lists approximately 510,000 distinct CDR3 sequences, around 43% of them singletons. Exclusion of patients followed from uncontrolled infection, other autoimmune disease, pregnancy or lactation.

The J gene is TRBJ2-7, the V gene TRBV7-2; 8 bases are shared with TRBD1. The sequence came from an adult woman with Graves' disease, either hyperthyroidism or ophthalmopathy (not recorded which). The specimen was peripheral blood or thyroid tissue (not recorded which). CDR3 in DNA: TGTGCCAGCAGCGGGGACAGGAACTACGAGCAGTACTTC. Translating gives CASSGDRNYEQYF. The full variable domain, its missing parts supplied by reference TRBV7-2 and TRBJ2-7, is GAGVSQSPSNKVTEKGKDVELRCDPISGHTALYWYRQSLGQGLEFLIYFQGNSAPDKSGLPSDRFSAERTGGSVSTLTIQRTQQEDSAVYLCASSGDRNYEQYFGPGTRLTVT.